The rows below give T cell receptor beta chains drawn from one sample of a study of beta chain features in type 1 diabetes. The data were produced by immunoSEQ multiplex PCR, yet TCRdb's version contains in-frame clones alone and is incomplete. The table has approximately 470,000 clones, roughly 31% seen once. The sample consisted of naive CD4+ T cells from blood. The origin of the receptors is a man aged 18 to 30 in good health. The CDR3 runs from the conserved cysteine through the conserved F or W. The D gene is left open where the match is weak. Clone size is given for some rows only: seen once, a few or many times, or a class if the clone is expanded.

d_call,v_call,j_call,clone_size,cdr3_aa,cdr3_nt
.,TRBV30,TRBJ2-3,few,CAWSVRRVWDTQYF,TGTGCCTGGAGTGTACGTCGGGTCTGGGATACGCAGTATTTT
.,TRBV30,TRBJ1-5,few,CAWRPGTGYGNQPQHF,TGTGCCTGGAGGCCGGGGACTGGTTACGGCAATCAGCCCCAGCATTTT
.,TRBV7-6,TRBJ2-1,.,CASREQGLNNEQFF,TGTGCCAGCAGAGAGCAGGGCCTTAACAATGAGCAGTTCTTC
.,TRBV5-6,TRBJ2-3,.,CASSSRGGSDTQYF,TGTGCCAGCAGCTCCCGTGGGGGTTCAGATACGCAGTATTTT
.,TRBV9,TRBJ2-5,.,CASSVGAGYQETQYF,TGTGCCAGCAGCGTAGGGGCGGGGTACCAAGAGACCCAGTACTTC
.,TRBV10-3,TRBJ2-7,.,CAISTELTYEQYF,TGTGCCATCAGTACCGAACTGACCTACGAGCAGTACTTC
.,TRBV7-6,TRBJ1-5,.,CASSWTDNQPQHF,TGTGCCAGCAGCTGGACAGATAATCAGCCCCAGCATTTT
.,TRBV7-8,TRBJ2-7,.,CASTNPGALSYEQYF,TGTGCCAGCACCAACCCGGGGGCTTTGTCCTACGAGCAGTACTTC
.,TRBV11-2,TRBJ2-1,.,CASSFRDGYNEQFF,TGTGCCAGCAGCTTTCGGGACGGATACAATGAGCAGTTCTTC
TRBD1,TRBV2,TRBJ2-7,few,CASSGDSYEQYF,TGTGCCAGCAGTGGGGACAGCTACGAGCAGTACTTC
TRBD1,TRBV9,TRBJ1-1,.,CASSVLGTANTEAFF,TGTGCCAGCAGCGTCCTAGGGACAGCCAACACTGAAGCTTTCTTT
TRBD2,TRBV28,TRBJ2-3,.,CASSLAGGTDTQYF,TGTGCCAGCAGCCTAGCGGGAGGCACAGATACGCAGTATTTT
.,TRBV6-5,TRBJ2-6,once,CASSSISGANVLTF,TGTGCCAGCAGTAGCATTTCTGGGGCCAACGTCCTGACTTTC
.,TRBV29-1,TRBJ1-4,.,CSVVWSTNEKLFF,TGCAGCGTTGTTTGGTCAACTAATGAAAAACTGTTTTTT
.,TRBV28,TRBJ2-1,.,CASSEHPGRHNEQFF,TGTGCCAGCAGTGAACATCCGGGACGCCACAATGAGCAGTTCTTC
TRBD1,TRBV6-1,TRBJ2-7,few,CASSGGPTGDPYEQYF,TGTGCCAGCAGTGGAGGCCCGACAGGGGATCCCTACGAGCAGTACTTC
TRBD2,TRBV29-1,TRBJ2-1,.,CSVYGTSGSSYNEQFF,TGCAGCGTTTATGGGACTAGCGGGAGCTCCTACAATGAGCAGTTCTTC
.,TRBV9,TRBJ1-1,.,CASSVTVMNTEAFF,TGTGCCAGCAGCGTGACAGTCATGAACACTGAAGCTTTCTTT
.,TRBV12-5,TRBJ2-1,.,CASGLSPRDAHNEQFF,TGTGCTAGTGGTTTGTCGCCCAGGGACGCTCACAATGAGCAGTTCTTC
.,TRBV9,TRBJ1-2,.,CASSPSMDRSYGYTF,TGTGCCAGCAGCCCCTCAATGGACCGCAGCTATGGCTACACCTTC
TRBD2,TRBV5-4,TRBJ2-1,.,CASSHLSGSTYNEQFF,TGTGCCAGCAGCCATCTTAGCGGGAGCACCTACAATGAGCAGTTCTTC
TRBD2,TRBV2,TRBJ2-7,.,CASSEGTSDEQYF,TGTGCCAGCAGTGAAGGGACTAGCGACGAGCAGTACTTC
TRBD1,TRBV13,TRBJ1-4,few,CASSSVDRWNEKLFF,TGTGCCAGCAGCTCCGTGGACAGGTGGAATGAAAAACTGTTTTTT
TRBD2,TRBV7-2,TRBJ2-3,.,CASSLAPGRAYDTQYF,TGTGCCAGCAGCTTAGCACCCGGGAGGGCCTATGATACGCAGTATTTT
.,TRBV7-2,TRBJ2-1,.,CASSLVNEQFF,TGTGCCAGCAGCTTAGTAAATGAGCAGTTCTTC
TRBD2,TRBV5-1,TRBJ2-1,once,CASSFREGLDEQFF,TGCGCCAGCAGCTTTCGGGAGGGCCTCGATGAGCAGTTCTTC
.,TRBV6-6,TRBJ2-7,few,CASSPFRDEQYF,TGTGCCAGCAGTCCCTTTAGGGACGAGCAGTACTTC
.,TRBV4-2,TRBJ2-4,.,CASSQDPTEPKNIQYF,TGTGCCAGCAGCCAAGATCCCACAGAACCCAAAAACATTCAGTACTTC
TRBD2,TRBV7-9,TRBJ2-2,.,CASIRLAETGELFF,TGTGCCAGCATCCGACTAGCGGAAACCGGGGAGCTGTTTTTT
.,TRBV30,TRBJ1-3,once,CAWSGLGRNTIYF,TGTGCCTGGAGTGGATTAGGTAGAAACACCATATATTTT
.,TRBV30,TRBJ1-1,once,CAWSVRWGTEAFF,TGTGCCTGGAGTGTACGTTGGGGGACTGAAGCTTTCTTT
.,TRBV20-1,TRBJ2-5,few,CSASWETQYF,TGCAGTGCTAGCTGGGAGACCCAGTACTTC
.,TRBV19,TRBJ2-1,.,CASTTGPWNEQFF,TGTGCCAGTACCACCGGGCCTTGGAATGAGCAGTTCTTC
TRBD1,TRBV7-8,TRBJ2-2,.,CASSLGRDRGLRDTGELFF,TGTGCCAGCAGCTTAGGAAGGGACAGGGGGCTAAGAGACACCGGGGAGCTGTTTTTT
.,TRBV2,TRBJ2-1,.,CASSEEAVSREQFF,TGTGCCAGCAGTGAAGAGGCAGTAAGCCGTGAGCAGTTCTTC